A single sample gave rise to the 27 T cell receptor beta chains below, sequenced in a study of OX40 agonist ivuxolimab in advanced cancers. Assay used: immunoSEQ multiplex PCR; TCRdb lists only in-frame clones, some missing. The table lists 65,000 to 75,000 clones, about 85% of them singletons. The sample consisted of CD4+ or CD8+ T cells sorted from blood, taken in a trial of the OX40 agonist ivuxolimab. The receptor set was obtained from an adult with an advanced solid tumor such as melanoma, head and neck, liver or kidney cancer.

This chain joins TRBV5-1 and TRBJ2-7, with D perhaps given as TRBD1 or TRBD2 (5 bases each). The CDR3 covers 13 residues. Germline CDR1 and CDR2: SGHRS and YFSETQ. The ends were cut back, 4 bases at V and 4 bases at J, with 12 bases in the middle. CDR3 sequence: CASSNLGEYEQYF. The CDR3 region has the DNA TGCGCCAGCAGCAACCTGGGGGAATACGAGCAGTACTTC.

The rearrangement joins TRBV4-1 to TRBJ2-7; D possibly corresponds to TRBD1 (5 bases). Trimming took 0 bases from V and 6 from J, leaving 12 bases between them. The CDR3 runs 14 residues. Germline assignment: CDR1 MGHRA and CDR2 YSYEKL. CDR3 coding DNA: TGCGCCAGCAGCCAAGACCCCAGGGTTGCCGAGCAGTACTTC. Its protein product is CASSQDPRVAEQYF.

The V call is TRBV18, the J call TRBJ2-3, with D hard to call. Germline V lookup: CDR1 KGHSH, CDR2 LQKENI. The CDR3 has 14 residues. V was pared by 2 bases and J by 5 bases, with 11 bases between. CDR3 bases: TGTGCCAGCTCACCAGATAGGCCCCTAGATACGCAGTATTTT. Its translation: CASSPDRPLDTQYF.

The chain joins TRBV6-1 to TRBJ2-7; D possibly corresponds to TRBD1 (6 bases). The CDR3 is 14 amino acids. CDR1 is MNHNS, CDR2 SASEGT, per germline. V lost 6 bases and J lost 3, with 15 bases in between. The CDR3 loop reads CASRRQDQDYEQYF. The CDR3 DNA follows: TGTGCCAGCAGACGACAGGACCAGGACTACGAGCAGTACTTC.

V usage is TRBV7-3 and J usage is TRBJ2-2; 9 nucleotides align to TRBD1. With 4 bases clipped from V and 0 bases from J, the junction kept 3 bases outside the gene matches. There are 16 residues in the CDR3. Looked up from germline, CDR1 is SGHTA and CDR2 is FQGTGA. The CDR3, as DNA: TGTGCCAGCAGCTCCCGACAGGGGGCGAACACCGGGGAGCTGTTTTTT. It specifies CASSSRQGANTGELFF.

The gene calls are TRBV6-6 and TRBJ2-7, with 7 bases fitting TRBD1. The CDR3 runs 14 residues. Germline V lookup: CDR1 MNHNY, CDR2 SVGAGI (reference sequence). V gave up 5 bases and J gave up 1 base; unmatched junction bases: 5. In nucleotides, the CDR3 is TGTGCCAGCAGTAACCGGGACAGTTCCTACGAGCAGTACTTC. Encoded protein: CASSNRDSSYEQYF.

This chain uses TRBV19 with TRBJ1-1; the match to TRBD1 covers 7 bases. Losses at the gene ends were 5 bases for V and 0 bases for J; bases not matched to a gene: 6. CDR1 and CDR2 (germline): LNHDA, SQIVND (reference sequence). CDR3 length equals 15 residues. The CDR3 region is CASSVAGTVNTEAFF. The CDR3 DNA reads TGTGCCAGTAGTGTGGCCGGGACAGTGAACACTGAAGCTTTCTTT. Based on the CDR3 plus reference TRBV19 and TRBJ1-1, the full variable domain is DGGITQSPKYLFRKEGQNVTLSCEQNLNHDAMYWYRQDPGQGLRLIYYSQIVNDFQKGDIAEGYSVSREKKESFPLTVTSAQKNPTAFYLCASSVAGTVNTEAFFGQGTRLTVV.

The chain recombines TRBV7-2 with TRBJ1-2, with a weak D call TRBD1 (5 bases). V gave up 1 base and J gave up 8 bases, with 17 bases separating them. Germline values: CDR1 SGHTA, CDR2 FQGNSA. CDR3 size: 15 residues. The CDR3 loop reads CASSLGGRSFWGYTF. The CDR3 DNA reads TGTGCCAGCAGCTTAGGGGGCAGGTCGTTTTGGGGCTACACCTTC.

This clone was detected a few times. This chain connects TRBV7-6 to TRBJ1-1; 7 bases match TRBD1. This CDR3 has 13 amino acids. Germline lookup yields CDR1 SGHVS and CDR2 FNYEAQ. J lost 5 bases, V lost 5 bases, and 5 bases had no gene match. CDR3 in DNA: TGTGCCAGCAGCCGCGGACAGGAAACTGAAGCTTTCTTT. It specifies CASSRGQETEAFF.

This clone was recorded once. This sequence joins TRBV5-1 and TRBJ2-3; D may correspond to TRBD1 or TRBD2 (6 bases each). The CDR3 covers 16 residues. Per the germline V gene, CDR1 is SGHRS and CDR2 is YFSETQ. Trimming removed 5 bases at V and 6 bases at J, with 22 bases between. The DNA of the CDR3 is TGCGCCAGCAGATTACAAGAGGGGGGCGGGCCGGATACGCAGTATTTT. Protein sequence: CASRLQEGGGPDTQYF.

The rearrangement joins TRBV2 to TRBJ2-7; D may be TRBD2 (6 bases). CDR3 length: 15 amino acids. Germline CDR1 and CDR2: SNHLY and FYNNEI. The germline V and J ends were trimmed by 1 base and 0 bases, with 10 bases remaining between them. The CDR3 protein is CASSEGAGLSYEQYF. The CDR3 DNA is TGTGCCAGCAGTGAAGGAGCGGGCCTCTCCTACGAGCAGTACTTC.

This clone has a single count. The rearrangement links TRBV6-5 to TRBJ1-1, with D hard to call. The germline gives CDR1 MNHEY, CDR2 SVGAGI. CDR3 size: 14 residues. Trimming removed 0 bases at V and 0 bases at J, with 5 bases between. The CDR3 protein is CASSYSHMNTEAFF. The DNA of the CDR3 is TGTGCCAGCAGTTACTCGCACATGAACACTGAAGCTTTCTTT.

This clone appeared a few times. The J gene is TRBJ1-1, the V gene TRBV7-8, with D possibly matching TRBD1 (5 bases). The CDR3 is made up of 15 amino acids. V lost 2 bases to trimming and J lost 0 bases, with 10 bases between them. CDR1 SGHVS and CDR2 FQNEAQ come from the germline V gene. The CDR3 DNA is TGTGCCAGCAGCTTATCGCAGGGAATGAACACTGAAGCTTTCTTT. This encodes CASSLSQGMNTEAFF. Using reference TRBV7-8 and TRBJ1-1 for the parts outside the CDR3, the full variable domain is GAGVSQSPRYKVAKRGQDVALRCDPISGHVSLFWYQQALGQGPEFLTYFQNEAQLDKSGLPSDRFFAERPEGSVSTLKIQRTQQEDSAVYLCASSLSQGMNTEAFFGQGTRLTVV.

The rearrangement links TRBV5-5 to TRBJ1-5; D uncertain. V was shortened by 2 bases and J by 7 bases, with 7 bases between the two germline ends. The CDR3 is 12 amino acids. In germline, CDR1 is SGHKS, CDR2 YYEKEE (reference sequence). Here the CDR3 DNA reads TGTGCCAGCAGCTTACCCCCCCAGCCCCAGCATTTT. Translation gives CASSLPPQPQHF.

The chain recombines TRBV15 with TRBJ2-2; TRBD1 matches 10 bases. The J segment lost 5 bases and the V segment lost 0 bases, leaving 3 bases of the junction unmatched. In germline, CDR1 is LNHNV, CDR2 YYDKDF (reference sequence). The CDR3 has 16 amino acids. The CDR3 loop is CATSRDWDRGTGELFF. The CDR3 DNA reads as TGTGCCACCAGCAGAGATTGGGACAGGGGTACCGGGGAGCTGTTTTTT.

CDR3 sequence: CASSEYVEQFYGYTF. The CDR3 DNA reads TGTGCCAGCAGCGAATACGTAGAACAGTTCTATGGCTACACCTTC. V and J are TRBV7-2 and TRBJ1-2, with unresolved D. V was pared by 5 bases and J by 4 bases, with 17 bases between. The CDR3 contains 15 residues. Germline CDR1 is SGHTA and CDR2 is FQGNSA.

The rearrangement links TRBV7-3 to TRBJ1-1; 9 bases match TRBD1. CDR1 is SGHTA and CDR2 is FQGTGA in the germline V gene. CDR3 size: 14 residues. V lost 2 bases to trimming and J lost 3 bases; unmatched junction nucleotides: 1. CDR3 DNA sequence: TGTGCCAGCAGCTTACGACAGGGGGACACTGAAGCTTTCTTT. Translation gives CASSLRQGDTEAFF. Combining the CDR3 with reference TRBV7-3 and TRBJ1-1 gives the whole variable domain GAGVSQTPSNKVTEKGKYVELRCDPISGHTALYWYRQSLGQGPEFLIYFQGTGAADDSGLPNDRFFAVRPEGSVSTLKIQRTERGDSAVYLCASSLRQGDTEAFFGQGTRLTVV.

The rearrangement links TRBV5-1 to TRBJ2-3, with D perhaps given as TRBD1 or TRBD2 (5 bases each). Germline V gives CDR1 SGHRS, CDR2 YFSETQ. V lost 4 bases, J lost 0 bases, and 6 bases lay in between. The CDR3 has 13 amino acids. The CDR3: CASSRDSTDTQYF. CDR3 in DNA: TGCGCCAGCAGCAGGGACAGCACAGATACGCAGTATTTT. Full variable domain (remainder filled in from reference TRBV5-1 and TRBJ2-3): KAGVTQTPRYLIKTRGQQVTLSCSPISGHRSVSWYQQTPGQGLQFLFEYFSETQRNKGNFPGRFSGRQFSNSRSEMNVSTLELGDSALYLCASSRDSTDTQYFGPGTRLTVL.

This rearrangement joins TRBV4-2 to TRBJ1-6, with D hard to call. CDR3 length: 14 residues. Germline values: CDR1 LGHNA, CDR2 YNFKEQ. Deletions cut 3 bases from V and 7 bases from J, with 10 bases between. CDR3 nucleotide sequence: TGTGCCAGCAGCCAGACCGCTAAGAATTCACCCCTCCACTTT. Encoded protein: CASSQTAKNSPLHF.

This clone appeared a single time. This chain connects TRBV27 to TRBJ2-7; the match to TRBD2 covers 9 bases. The germline gives CDR1 MNHEY, CDR2 SMNVEV (reference sequence). The CDR3 runs 16 residues. V dropped 5 bases and J dropped 4; count of bases not matched to a gene: 12. The CDR3 spells CASSPRPGLAPYEQYF. Written as DNA, the CDR3 is TGTGCCAGCAGTCCCCGCCCGGGACTAGCTCCATACGAGCAGTACTTC.

This chain joins TRBV20-1 and TRBJ2-7; the D is unclear. The V end lost 5 bases, the J end lost 3 bases, and 8 bases lay between the germline ends. Germline V gene sequence: CDR1 DFQATT, CDR2 SNEGSKA (reference sequence). The length of the CDR3 is 11 residues. The CDR3: CSAVDSYEQYF. The CDR3 nucleotides are TGCAGTGCTGTCGATAGCTACGAGCAGTACTTC.

The rearrangement uses TRBV7-3 and TRBJ2-3; D unresolved. The CDR3 is 14 amino acids. Germline loops: CDR1 SGHTA, CDR2 FQGTGA. V dropped 5 bases and J dropped 2 bases, with 11 bases sitting between them. CDR3 DNA: TGTGCCAGCAGCCCTACCGGCCACACAGATACGCAGTATTTT. This gives the protein CASSPTGHTDTQYF.

This sequence joins TRBV5-1 and TRBJ1-6; the D is unclear. Trimming left V 4 bases short and J 7 bases short, with 15 bases between. This CDR3 comprises 15 residues. The germline V gene has CDR1 SGHRS and CDR2 YFSETQ. The CDR3 here is CASSLTGIWNSPLHF. CDR3 coding DNA: TGCGCCAGCAGCCTCACGGGGATTTGGAATTCACCCCTCCACTTT.

The CDR3 region is CASSQVPTGSKDTQYF. The CDR3 DNA is TGCGCCAGCAGCCAAGTCCCGACAGGGTCAAAGGATACGCAGTATTTT. The genes are TRBV4-1 and TRBJ2-3, with 7 bases aligning to TRBD1. Trimming at V came to 1 base and at J to 6 bases, leaving 10 bases not matched to a gene. Looked up from germline, CDR1 is MGHRA and CDR2 is YSYEKL. This CDR3 contains 16 residues.

This clone is a singleton in its sample. The chain employs TRBV2 and TRBJ1-2; D possibly corresponds to TRBD1 (5 bases). The V and J ends lost 5 bases and 2 bases respectively, with 9 bases between them. The CDR3 runs 13 residues. From germline, CDR1 is SNHLY and CDR2 FYNNEI. The CDR3 reads CASSLDKNYGYTF. For the CDR3, the DNA is TGTGCCAGCAGTCTGGACAAGAACTATGGCTACACCTTC.

The chain recombines TRBV6-5 with TRBJ2-3; D is perhaps TRBD1 (7 bases). The ends were cut back, 11 bases at V and 4 bases at J, with 16 bases in the middle. The CDR3 contains 13 residues. Germline assignment: CDR1 MNHEY and CDR2 SVGAGI. CDR3 sequence reads: CASGGGASDTQYF. CDR3 DNA sequence: TGTGCCTCTGGAGGGGGCGCTTCAGATACGCAGTATTTT.

This sequence joins TRBV2 and TRBJ2-7; the match to TRBD1 covers 7 bases. This CDR3 contains 12 residues. The germline CDR1 and CDR2 sequences are SNHLY and FYNNEI. Trimming at V came to 6 bases and at J to 6 bases, leaving 5 bases not matched to a gene. This CDR3 is CASRQQGPEQYF. The CDR3 DNA sequence: TGTGCCAGCAGGCAACAGGGGCCCGAGCAGTACTTC.